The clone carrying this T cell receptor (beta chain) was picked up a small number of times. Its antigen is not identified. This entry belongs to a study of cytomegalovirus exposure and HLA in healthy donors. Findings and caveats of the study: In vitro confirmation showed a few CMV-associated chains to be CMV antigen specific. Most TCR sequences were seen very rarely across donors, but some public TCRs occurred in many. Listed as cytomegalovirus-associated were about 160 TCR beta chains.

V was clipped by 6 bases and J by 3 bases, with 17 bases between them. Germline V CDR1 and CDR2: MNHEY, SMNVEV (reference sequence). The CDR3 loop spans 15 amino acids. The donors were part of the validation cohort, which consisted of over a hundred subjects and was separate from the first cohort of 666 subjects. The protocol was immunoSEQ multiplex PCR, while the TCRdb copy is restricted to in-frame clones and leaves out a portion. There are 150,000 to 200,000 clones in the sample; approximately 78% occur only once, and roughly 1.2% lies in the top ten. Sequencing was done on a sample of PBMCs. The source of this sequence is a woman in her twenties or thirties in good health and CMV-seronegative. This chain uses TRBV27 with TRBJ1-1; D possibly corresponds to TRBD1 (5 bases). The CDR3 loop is CASSDYSGGDTEAFF. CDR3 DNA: TGTGCCAGCAGCGATTACAGTGGGGGGGACACTGAAGCTTTCTTT.